A single sample is the source of the 22 T cell receptor beta chains below, sequenced in a study of T cell clonality in common variable immunodeficiency. Assay: immunoSEQ multiplex PCR; the TCRdb copy retains only in-frame clones and omits some. Recorded here are about 52,000 clones, none singletons. The sample comprised peripheral blood mononuclear cells. These receptors were taken from a person aged 18-70 years in good health.

This clone was detected many times. Read sequence stops 3 residues before the CDR3 end, and the germline J gene provides the missing end. The rearrangement uses TRBV30 and TRBJ1-2; D call uncertain. The germline gives CDR1 GTSNPN, CDR2 SVGIG (reference sequence). This CDR3 is built from 13 residues. V lost 2 bases to trimming and J lost 2 bases, with 9 bases between them. The sequenced CDR3 bases are TGTGCCTGGAGTCCCTCCCGGAACTATGGC. Translating it yields CAWSPSRNYG. The CDR3, in full, reads CAWSPSRNYGYTF.

This clone has at least ten counts. Sequencing ends 3 residues short of the CDR3 end; the germline J gene provides the rest. The chain employs TRBV20-1 and TRBJ1-2, with TRBD1 identical over 8 bases. CDR1 DFQATT and CDR2 SNEGSKA come from the germline V gene (reference sequence). There are 16 residues in the CDR3. Incomplete CDR3 DNA: TGCAGTGCTAGAGGGGTACCGGGACAGGAGGCTGGAGGC. It encodes CSARGVPGQEAGG. The whole CDR3 sequence reads CSARGVPGQEAGGYTF.

This clone was counted ten times or more. Read data end 3 residues before the CDR3 end; the end is taken from the germline J gene. The V and J genes are TRBV19 and TRBJ2-7; 7 positions match TRBD2. Germline V CDR1 and CDR2: LNHDA, SQIVND (reference sequence). After removal of 3 bases from V and 3 bases from J, the junction contained 11 bases not matched to a gene. CDR3 length: 16 amino acids. The CDR3 region is CASSIPSGRVGYEQYF. Incomplete CDR3 DNA: TGTGCCAGTAGTATTCCCTCAGGGAGGGTAGGCTACGAG.

This clone has a count of ten or more. The read comes to an end 3 residues before the CDR3 does, leaving the germline J gene to fill in the end. This chain joins TRBV12-3 or TRBV12-4 and TRBJ2-1, with 8 nucleotides matching TRBD1. The CDR3 contains 14 residues. Germline trimming cut 7 bases from V and 6 bases from J; bases unmatched to any gene: 8. The CDR3 bases that were read are TGTGCCAGCACTCGTGGGACAGGAATCAATGAG. Protein product: CASTRGTGINE. The entire CDR3 protein reads CASTRGTGINEQFF.

In its sample, this clone was seen many times. Coverage ceases 3 residues before the CDR3 finishes, and the germline J gene fills in the end. The chain is built from TRBV5-8 and TRBJ2-2; TRBD1 is a possible D gene (6 bases). Trimming removed 6 bases at V and 1 base at J, with 10 bases between. Germline lookup yields CDR1 SGHTS and CDR2 YDEGEE. This CDR3 has 14 residues. Partial CDR3 DNA: TGTGCCAGCACACCGGGACAGAACACCGGGGAG. Translation: CASTPGQNTGE. The whole CDR3 region reads CASTPGQNTGELFF.

This clone came up a few times. Coverage ceases 3 residues before the CDR3 finishes, and the germline J gene fills in the end. The chain uses TRBV5-1 and TRBJ1-2, with TRBD1 matching over 9 bases. Germline CDR1 is SGHRS and CDR2 is YFSETQ. The CDR3 is 13 amino acids. The part of the CDR3 DNA that was read is TGCGCCAGCAGCCTGGGACAGGGCAAAGGC. Translated: CASSLGQGKG. The entire CDR3 protein is CASSLGQGKGYTF.

For this clone: The read is 3 residues too short to cover the CDR3 end, so that end is filled in from the germline J gene. The chain combines TRBV7-2 with TRBJ1-2; no clear D gene. CDR1 and CDR2 (germline): SGHTA, FQGNSA. The CDR3 consists of 12 residues. The CDR3 reads CASSLLGYDYTF. CDR3 DNA, as far as it was read: TGTGCCAGCAGCCTGCTAGGCTACGAC.

The sample holds many counts of this clone. Sequencing ends 3 residues short of the CDR3 end; the germline J gene provides the rest. This chain uses TRBV19 with TRBJ1-6; 10 nucleotides line up with TRBD1. CDR1 is LNHDA and CDR2 is SQIVND in the germline V gene (reference sequence). The CDR3 is made up of 15 amino acids. With 7 bases clipped from V and 10 bases from J, the junction kept 10 bases outside the gene matches. CDR3 bases read: TGTGCCAGTACCGCTATCGGGACAGGGGAATCACCC. Protein product: CASTAIGTGESP. The CDR3 in full is CASTAIGTGESPLHF.

Ten or more counts support this clone. Read data end 3 residues before the CDR3 end; the end is taken from the germline J gene. This chain links TRBV30 with TRBJ2-2, with a tentative D call TRBD2 (7 bases). CDR3 length: 15 amino acids. In germline, CDR1 is GTSNPN, CDR2 SVGIG (reference sequence). The part of the CDR3 DNA that was read is TGTGCCTGGGGGAGGGGGGGCTCAACTAATGAAAAG. Its translation: CAWGRGGSTNEK. The entire CDR3 is CAWGRGGSTNEKLFF.

This clone has ten or more counts. The read halts 3 residues ahead of the CDR3 end, with the missing end drawn from the germline J gene. J is TRBJ2-3 and V is TRBV4-2; possible D gene TRBD1, 6 bases. The CDR3 totals 15 residues. Trimming took off 4 bases at V and 4 bases at J, with 15 bases between the two ends. CDR1 is LGHNA and CDR2 is YNFKEQ in the germline V gene. CDR3 DNA, as far as it was read: TGTGCCAGCAGCCCCCAGCTGGGGGCGGCAGATACG. Encoded protein: CASSPQLGAADT. From start to end, the CDR3 is CASSPQLGAADTQYF.

The sample holds many counts of this clone. The CDR3 goes on 3 residues after the read ends, and that part is filled in from the germline J gene. This sequence joins TRBV5-4 and TRBJ2-3, with 7 positions matching TRBD2. The germline V gene has CDR1 SGHNT and CDR2 YYREEE (reference sequence). V dropped 2 bases and J dropped 2; count of bases not matched to a gene: 5. There are 15 residues in the CDR3. Partial CDR3 DNA: TGTGCCAGCAGCTTAGCTAGCGGAAACACAGATACG. Translation gives CASSLASGNTDT. The CDR3 as a whole reads CASSLASGNTDTQYF. The full variable domain, its missing parts supplied by reference TRBV5-4 and TRBJ2-3, is ETGVTQSPTHLIKTRGQQVTLRCSSQSGHNTVSWYQQALGQGPQFIFQYYREEENGRGNFPPRFSGLQFPNYSSELNVNALELDDSALYLCASSLASGNTDTQYFGPGTRLTVL.

This clone was picked up many times. The CDR3 is cut off 3 residues early in the read; its end comes from the germline J gene. J is TRBJ2-7 and V is TRBV11-2, with 7 bases matching TRBD2. Losses at the gene ends were 4 bases for V and 4 bases for J; bases not matched to a gene: 7. Germline lookup yields CDR1 SGHAT and CDR2 FQNNGV. CDR3 size: 14 residues. The CDR3 region is CASSSVQGGYEQYF. CDR3 bases read: TGTGCCAGCAGCTCGGTTCAGGGAGGGTACGAG.

This clone was counted at least ten times. The read comes to an end 3 residues before the CDR3 does, leaving the germline J gene to fill in the end. This chain joins TRBV20-1 and TRBJ2-2; the D is unclear. Germline V gives CDR1 DFQATT, CDR2 SNEGSKA (reference sequence). The V and J ends lost 2 bases and 6 bases respectively, with 10 bases between them. The CDR3 consists of 13 residues. CDR3 DNA (partial): TGCAGTGCTAGACAGACTCTGTCCGGGGAG. Its protein product is CSARQTLSGE. The full-length CDR3 reads as CSARQTLSGELFF.

This clone was detected many times. This sample also contains other DNA sequences that code for the same CDR3. The DNA read from the CDR3 is TGTGCCAGCTCCCCCGCCGCAAGCTGGAATGAAAAA. It encodes CASSPAASWNEK. The whole CDR3 reads CASSPAASWNEKLFF. The chain uses TRBV18 and TRBJ1-4; D is undetermined. The read ends 3 residues shy of where the CDR3 ends; the end is completed using the germline J gene. The V and J ends lost 6 bases and 5 bases respectively, with 16 bases between them. The germline gives CDR1 KGHSH, CDR2 LQKENI. The CDR3 sequence is 15 residues long.

This clone was recorded a few times. Coverage ceases 3 residues before the CDR3 finishes, and the germline J gene fills in the end. The rearrangement links TRBV6-8 to TRBJ2-2; possibly TRBD1 for D (5 bases). The CDR3 covers 13 residues. Germline V lookup: CDR1 MNHGY, CDR2 SAAAGT. The DNA read from the CDR3 is TGTGCCAGCAAAAACTCTGGGGCCAACGTG. Protein sequence: CASKNSGANV. The full CDR3 sequence reads CASKNSGANVLFF.

This clone turned up a few times. The read stops 3 residues short of the end of the CDR3; the missing end is completed from the germline J gene. The rearrangement uses TRBV5-1 and TRBJ2-7; 7 bases are shared with TRBD2. The CDR3 covers 15 residues. The V gene's germline CDR1 is SGHRS and CDR2 YFSETQ. V was pared by 4 bases and J by 2 bases, with 9 bases of the junction left unmatched. CDR3 DNA (partial): TGCGCCAGCAGCCCCCGCGGGGGTACGGCCTACGAG. It translates to CASSPRGGTAYE. The complete CDR3 sequence is CASSPRGGTAYEQYF.

This clone was seen at least ten times. The read finishes 3 residues shy of the CDR3 end, and the germline J gene is used to complete it. The gene calls are TRBV19 and TRBJ2-7; possibly TRBD1 for D (6 bases). Germline V CDR1 and CDR2: LNHDA, SQIVND (reference sequence). With 5 bases removed from V and 0 bases from J, the gap between germline ends came to 11 bases. This CDR3 comprises 14 residues. CDR3 sequence: CASSRDINSYEQYF. CDR3 DNA (partial): TGTGCCAGTAGTCGGGACATAAACTCCTACGAG.

In this sample, this clone turned up many times. CDR3 bases read: TGCGCCAGCAGCCCGGGACAGGCCGCGCGAGGAAACACC. This encodes CASSPGQAARGNT. The whole CDR3 region reads CASSPGQAARGNTIYF. The chain uses TRBV5-1 and TRBJ1-3, with TRBD1 identical over 8 bases. The read is 3 residues too short to cover the CDR3 end, so that end is filled in from the germline J gene. V trimming: 4 bases; J trimming: 4 bases; junction bases outside the gene matches: 10. Germline values: CDR1 SGHRS, CDR2 YFSETQ. CDR3 length: 16 amino acids.

This clone came up a few times. The read finishes 3 residues shy of the CDR3 end, and the germline J gene is used to complete it. The chain has TRBV5-1 and TRBJ1-3; D unresolved. CDR1 SGHRS and CDR2 YFSETQ come from the germline V gene. The CDR3 is 15 amino acids. Trimming removed 0 bases from V and 3 bases from J, with 10 bases in between. CDR3 loop: CASSLASGGGNTIYF. The covered CDR3 bases are TGCGCCAGCAGCTTGGCCTCAGGAGGTGGAAACACC.

This clone was observed many times. The observed sequence ends 3 residues before the CDR3 terminus, with the missing tail filled in from the germline J gene. V is TRBV6-2 or TRBV6-3 and J is TRBJ2-7; 8 bases fit TRBD2. This CDR3 contains 16 residues. CDR1 and CDR2 from the germline V gene are MNHEY and SVGEGT. The V segment lost 2 bases and the J segment 3 bases; nucleotides outside the gene matches: 9. CDR3 sequence: CASSYLTSGTSYEQYF. Partial CDR3 DNA: TGTGCCAGCAGTTACCTAACTTCCGGGACTAGCTACGAG.

The sample holds many counts of this clone. The read halts 3 residues ahead of the CDR3 end, with the missing end drawn from the germline J gene. This sequence joins TRBV20-1 and TRBJ1-2; the D gene is possibly TRBD1 (6 bases). Germline CDR1 and CDR2: DFQATT and SNEGSKA (reference sequence). V was clipped by 0 bases and J by 4 bases, with 12 bases between them. The CDR3 sequence is 14 residues long. CDR3 DNA (partial): TGCAGTGCTAGAGATGGGACATCGGTCTATGGC. This codes for CSARDGTSVYG. In full, the CDR3 is CSARDGTSVYGYTF.

This clone was detected ten times or more. From the germline J gene comes the end of the CDR3, since the read stops 3 residues before it. The chain combines TRBV20-1 with TRBJ2-1; 8 nucleotides line up with TRBD2. Germline lookup yields CDR1 DFQATT and CDR2 SNEGSKA (reference sequence). The length of the CDR3 is 14 residues. V lost 3 bases, J lost 4 bases, and 5 bases stayed unmatched. CDR3 in amino acids: CSARDLAGYNEQFF. The DNA read from the CDR3 is TGCAGTGCTAGGGACCTAGCGGGTTACAATGAG.